The 2 T cell receptor beta chains given below trace back to one sample, sequenced in a study of blood T cell repertoires in COVID-19. Sequencing was performed with immunoSEQ multiplex PCR; in TCRdb, only in-frame clones are kept and a portion is missing. The data contain 160,000 or so clones, 65% to 90% of them seen just once; the ten biggest clones take up 13% to 15%. Sequences were obtained from PBMCs or T cells enriched from blood (not recorded which). These TCRs come from a man over 45 who had recovered from COVID-19.

V and J are TRBV27 and TRBJ1-5, with 7 bases lining up with TRBD1. CDR1 MNHEY and CDR2 SMNVEV come from the germline V gene (reference sequence). J gave up 3 bases and V 4 bases, and 9 bases lay outside the gene matches. There are 16 residues in the CDR3. CDR3 DNA sequence: TGTGCCAGCAGTTCTCTCTGGACAGGCAACAATCAGCCCCAGCATTTT. It codes for CASSSLWTGNNQPQHF.

This chain joins TRBV12-3 or TRBV12-4 and TRBJ2-3; weak D call: TRBD1 (6 bases). The CDR3 runs to 13 residues. V lost 5 bases and J lost 8, with 14 bases in between. The CDR3 here is CASSPSRGGTQYF. The DNA for the CDR3 is TGTGCCAGCAGTCCGAGCAGAGGGGGTACGCAGTATTTT.